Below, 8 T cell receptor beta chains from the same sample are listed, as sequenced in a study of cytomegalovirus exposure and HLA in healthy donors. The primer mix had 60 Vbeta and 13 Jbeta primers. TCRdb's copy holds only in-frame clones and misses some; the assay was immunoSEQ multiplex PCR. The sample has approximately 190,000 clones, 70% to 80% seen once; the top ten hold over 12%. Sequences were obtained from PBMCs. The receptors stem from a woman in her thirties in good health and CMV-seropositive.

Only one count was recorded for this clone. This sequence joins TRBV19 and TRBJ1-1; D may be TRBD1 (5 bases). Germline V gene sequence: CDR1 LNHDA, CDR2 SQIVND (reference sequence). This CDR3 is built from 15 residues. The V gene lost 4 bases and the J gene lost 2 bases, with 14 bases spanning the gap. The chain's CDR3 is CASSTTGQGNTEAFF. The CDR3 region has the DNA TGTGCCAGTAGTACAACGGGCCAGGGAAACACTGAAGCTTTCTTT.

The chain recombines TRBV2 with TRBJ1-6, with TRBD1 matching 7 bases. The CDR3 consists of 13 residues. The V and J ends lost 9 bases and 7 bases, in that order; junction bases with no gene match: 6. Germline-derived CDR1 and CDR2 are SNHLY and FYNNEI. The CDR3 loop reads CARSTGPNSPLHF. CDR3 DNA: TGTGCCAGATCGACAGGGCCCAATTCACCCCTCCACTTT.

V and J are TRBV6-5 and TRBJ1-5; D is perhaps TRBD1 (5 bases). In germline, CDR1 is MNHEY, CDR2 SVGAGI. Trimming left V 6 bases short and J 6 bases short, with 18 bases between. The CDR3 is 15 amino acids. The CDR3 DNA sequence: TGTGCCAGCAGCCGTGGGGGGGGTAGTAGTCAGCCCCAGCATTTT. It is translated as CASSRGGGSSQPQHF.

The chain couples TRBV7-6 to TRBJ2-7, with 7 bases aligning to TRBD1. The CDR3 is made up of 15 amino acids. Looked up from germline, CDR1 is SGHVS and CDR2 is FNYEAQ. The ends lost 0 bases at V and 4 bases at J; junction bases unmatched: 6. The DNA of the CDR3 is TGTGCCAGCAGCTTAGCGGAAGGGGGCCGGTACGAGCAGTACTTC. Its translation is CASSLAEGGRYEQYF.

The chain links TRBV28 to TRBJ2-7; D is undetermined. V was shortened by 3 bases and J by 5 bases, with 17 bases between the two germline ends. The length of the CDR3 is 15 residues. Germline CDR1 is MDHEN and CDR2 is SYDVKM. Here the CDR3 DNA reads TGTGCCAGCAGTTTTGGCGGAACCCAACTCAACGAGCAGTACTTC. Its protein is CASSFGGTQLNEQYF.

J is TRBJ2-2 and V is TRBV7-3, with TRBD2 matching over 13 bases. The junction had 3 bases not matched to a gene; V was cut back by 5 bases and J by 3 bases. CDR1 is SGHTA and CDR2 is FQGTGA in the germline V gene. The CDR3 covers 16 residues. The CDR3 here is CASSTSGGAHTGELFF. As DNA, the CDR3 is TGTGCCAGCAGCACTAGCGGGGGGGCCCACACCGGGGAGCTGTTTTTT.

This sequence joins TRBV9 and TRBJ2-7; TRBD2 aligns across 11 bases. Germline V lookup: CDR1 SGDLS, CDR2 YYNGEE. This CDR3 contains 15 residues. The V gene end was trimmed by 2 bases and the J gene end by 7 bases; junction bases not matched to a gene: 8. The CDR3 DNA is TGTGCCAGCAGCGTGGGGTTGACTAGCGGGATTGAGCAGTACTTC. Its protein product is CASSVGLTSGIEQYF.

The CDR3 DNA is TGTGCCAGCAGTGAAGAGGGGCGTCAGCCCCAGCATTTT. Amino acid sequence: CASSEEGRQPQHF. V usage is TRBV2 and J usage is TRBJ1-5; D is possibly TRBD1 (5 bases). The CDR3 has 13 residues. Trimming stripped 1 base from V and 6 bases from J, with 7 bases between. Germline values: CDR1 SNHLY, CDR2 FYNNEI.